This record covers a single T cell receptor (beta chain). CDR1 is LNHDA and CDR2 is SQIVND in the germline V gene (reference sequence). The V gene end was trimmed by 8 bases and the J gene end by 8 bases; junction bases not matched to a gene: 17. The CDR3 has 17 amino acids. The data were taken from a study of blood T cell repertoires in COVID-19. Study summary: Acute-phase and convalescent COVID-19 samples originated in the United States, Italy and Spain.

In the study's own analysis: Quantification of nucleated cells was approximated via reference gene primer amplification. Generated by immunoSEQ multiplex PCR, the TCRdb table keeps only in-frame clones and is missing some. V, J and clone size were drawn from that table, and D and trimming were deduced from the DNA. The sample records about 180,000 clones, roughly three quarters being singletons. Donors were grouped by their self-reported clinical history. In the 2 weeks before study entry, exposed participants met a COVID-19 case, which was PCR-confirmed or clinician-diagnosed. The V gene is TRBV19, the J gene TRBJ2-1, with TRBD2 matching 11 bases. Sequencing was carried out using PBMCs or T cells enriched from blood (not recorded which). The sequence came from a man aged 55-75 years who had been exposed to COVID-19. The CDR3 reads CASLRSLAGGLRDEQFF. CDR3 nucleotides: TGTGCCAGTCTACGATCTTTAGCGGGAGGGTTAAGGGATGAGCAGTTCTTC.